Each of the 6 T cell receptor beta chains below was sequenced from the same sample in a study of cytomegalovirus exposure and HLA in healthy donors. PCR amplification relied on 60 Vbeta primers (plus 13 Jbeta primers). Produced via immunoSEQ multiplex PCR; TCRdb's table is partial and in-frame only. The sample has 95,000 to 130,000 clones, 75% seen once; the top ten hold 1.6%. Sequencing was carried out using PBMCs. These TCRs come from a woman aged 18-35 years in good health and CMV-seronegative.

V is TRBV7-2 and J is TRBJ2-3, with 9 bases that match TRBD2. Trimming took 5 bases from V and 2 from J; bases not matched to a gene: 8. Germline assignment: CDR1 SGHTA and CDR2 FQGNSA. This CDR3 has 16 amino acids. The chain's CDR3 is CASSHGLAGTTDTQYF. CDR3 sequence (DNA): TGTGCCAGCAGCCACGGGCTAGCGGGGACCACAGATACGCAGTATTTT.

V is TRBV4-1 and J is TRBJ2-2; TRBD2 aligns across 7 bases. The length of the CDR3 is 15 residues. J lost 1 base, V lost 1 base, and 0 bases had no gene match. Per the germline V gene, CDR1 is MGHRA and CDR2 is YSYEKL. CDR3 residues: CASSQVAGNTGELFF. The CDR3 DNA reads TGCGCCAGCAGCCAAGTAGCGGGGAACACCGGGGAGCTGTTTTTT.

The J gene is TRBJ2-1, the V gene TRBV9; 11 bases map to TRBD2. V shed 4 bases and J 4 bases; nucleotides not matched to a gene: 4. The germline gives CDR1 SGDLS, CDR2 YYNGEE. The CDR3 consists of 15 residues. CDR3 region: CASSLGLAEYNEQFF. The CDR3 DNA sequence: TGTGCCAGCAGCTTGGGACTAGCGGAATACAATGAGCAGTTCTTC.

The CDR3 sequence is CATSRASGRGPGQPQHF. Here the CDR3 DNA reads TGTGCCACCAGCAGAGCGTCAGGCAGGGGGCCTGGTCAGCCCCAGCATTTT. V and J are TRBV15 and TRBJ1-5, with 8 bases aligning to TRBD1. The CDR3 totals 17 residues. J lost 6 bases, V lost 1 base, and 11 bases had no gene match. Germline values: CDR1 LNHNV, CDR2 YYDKDF (reference sequence).

The chain uses TRBV28 and TRBJ1-5; 9 bases align to TRBD1. V dropped 7 bases and J dropped 6; count of bases not matched to a gene: 10. The CDR3 consists of 15 residues. CDR1 MDHEN and CDR2 SYDVKM come from the germline V gene. CDR3 amino acids: CASTSYRGPVQPQHF. The CDR3 coding sequence is TGTGCCAGCACCTCGTACAGGGGGCCGGTTCAGCCCCAGCATTTT.

CDR3 residues: CASSIAPESWGGPNTQYF. CDR3 DNA sequence: TGTGCCAGTAGTATAGCCCCCGAGTCTTGGGGGGGGCCTAATACGCAGTATTTT. The V call is TRBV19, the J call TRBJ2-3, with D perhaps TRBD2 (7 bases). CDR1 is LNHDA and CDR2 is SQIVND in the germline V gene (reference sequence). CDR3 length equals 18 residues. V was pared by 1 base and J by 7 bases, with 24 bases between.